One TCR beta chain is described in this entry. This sample is drawn from a study of blood T cell repertoires in COVID-19. In the study overall: The origin of the acute and convalescent COVID-19 samples was the United States, Italy and Spain. T cells, B-cell-depleted T cells, or PBMCs provided the cDNA or gDNA that served as material.

CDR1 is MNHNS, CDR2 SASEGT, per germline. The CDR3 has 14 residues. V was cut by 3 bases and J by 11 bases, with 14 bases left in between. Original handling: Reference gene primer amplification gave nucleated cell count estimates. This table comes from immunoSEQ multiplex PCR, and its TCRdb copy is limited to in-frame clones, with some not included. The D gene and trimming were derived from the DNA, and the V and J assignments and clone size from that table. The sample has hundreds of thousands of clones, about 83% seen once. The sample was peripheral blood. V gene TRBV6-1 combines with J gene TRBJ1-6, with D possibly TRBD1 on 6 matching bases. This clonotype was sampled from a woman aged 50 to 60 who had recovered from COVID-19. CDR3 residues: CASSDGQLGAPLHF. For the CDR3, the DNA is TGTGCCAGCAGTGACGGACAGCTAGGGGCACCCCTCCACTTT.